This T cell receptor beta chain was sequenced in a study of T cells in Graves' hyperthyroidism and ophthalmopathy. This clonotype was recorded at least ten times. There were TCR beta CDR3 regions amplified from RNA transcripts. The HTBI primer set served for first-round RT-PCR of the TCR CDR3. TCRdb recomputed calls from the multiplex PCR reads with MiXCR, one row per CDR3 protein. The data show 350,000 to 450,000 distinct CDR3 sequences, 11% to 15% seen once. V lost 2 bases, J lost 3 bases, and 16 bases lay in between. CDR3 length: 16 amino acids. Germline V gene data show CDR1 as ENHRY and CDR2 as SYGVKD. Orbital computed tomography, thyroid ultrasound, serum thyroxine and TRAb, and clinical symptoms together informed the diagnoses. Fresh 10 ml peripheral blood yielded PBMCs.

Specimen: blood. The chain is built from TRBV10-3 and TRBJ1-1; possibly TRBD1 for D (6 bases). This TCR came from a man in his fifties or sixties with Graves' ophthalmopathy. The chain's CDR3 is CAISERQGRGDTEAFF. For the CDR3, the DNA is TGTGCCATCAGTGAGCGGCAGGGGAGGGGGGACACTGAAGCTTTCTTT.